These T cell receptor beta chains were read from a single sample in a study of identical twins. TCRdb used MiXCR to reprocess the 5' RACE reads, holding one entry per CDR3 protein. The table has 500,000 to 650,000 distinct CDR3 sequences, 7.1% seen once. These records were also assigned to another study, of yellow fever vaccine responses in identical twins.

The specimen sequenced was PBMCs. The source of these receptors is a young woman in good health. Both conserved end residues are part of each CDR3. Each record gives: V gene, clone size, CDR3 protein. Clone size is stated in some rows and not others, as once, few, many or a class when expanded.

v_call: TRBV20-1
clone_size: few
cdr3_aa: CSASTLAGTDTQYF

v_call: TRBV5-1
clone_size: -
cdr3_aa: CASSEGLAAGELFF

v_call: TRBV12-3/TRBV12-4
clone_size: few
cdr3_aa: CASSPETGGHEQFF

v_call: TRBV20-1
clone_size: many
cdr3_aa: CSARVAGGLDEQFF

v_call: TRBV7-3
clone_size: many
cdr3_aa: CASSPRVASGRASYNEQFF

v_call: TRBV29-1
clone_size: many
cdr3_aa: CSVEKGTDTQYF

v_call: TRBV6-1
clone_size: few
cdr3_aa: CASSPGPLGLETQYF

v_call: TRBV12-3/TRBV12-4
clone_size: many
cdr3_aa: CASSFGDRGIAKNIQYF

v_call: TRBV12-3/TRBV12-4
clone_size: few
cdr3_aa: CASSLGGAGGEETQYF

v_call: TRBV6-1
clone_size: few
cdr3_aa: CASRGAGVRGNEQFF

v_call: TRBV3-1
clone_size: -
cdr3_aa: CASSQREGHNEQFF

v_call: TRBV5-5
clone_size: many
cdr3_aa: CASSLAPAGGSNQPQHF

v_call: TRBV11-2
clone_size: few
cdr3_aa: CASSLVPSSGIRYEQFF

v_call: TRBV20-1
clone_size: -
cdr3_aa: CCARAPGRGFTDTQYF

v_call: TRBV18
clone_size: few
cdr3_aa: CASSPPITGGETQYF

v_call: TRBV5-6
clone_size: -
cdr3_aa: CASSPSGRIVNQPQHF

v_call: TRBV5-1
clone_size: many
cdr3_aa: CASSLTSGRANTGELFF

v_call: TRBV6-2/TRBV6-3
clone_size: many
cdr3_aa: CASSTNREPRYSYNEQFF

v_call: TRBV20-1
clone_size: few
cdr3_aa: CSASTRDRAINEQFF

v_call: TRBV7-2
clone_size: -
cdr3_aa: CASSSYVGQGYHGYTF

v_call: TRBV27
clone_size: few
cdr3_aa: CASSLYDGTDTQYF

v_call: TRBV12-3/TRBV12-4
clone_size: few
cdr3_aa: CASSWTGRQGWDEKLFF

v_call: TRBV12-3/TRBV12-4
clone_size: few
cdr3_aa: CASRRGGKDNEQFF

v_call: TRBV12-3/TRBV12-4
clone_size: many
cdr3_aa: CASSPRDRGSDTQYF

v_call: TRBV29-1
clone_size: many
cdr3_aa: CSVGELNTEAFF

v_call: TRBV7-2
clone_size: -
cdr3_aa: CASSLGQGLNQPQHF

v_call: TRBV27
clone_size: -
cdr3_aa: CASSLSWGSPYNEQFF

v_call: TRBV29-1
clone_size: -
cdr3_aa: CSVGRPGQPQHF

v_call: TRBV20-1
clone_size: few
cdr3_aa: CSASGGVYNEQFF

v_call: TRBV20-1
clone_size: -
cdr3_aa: CSARISGGLYNEQFF

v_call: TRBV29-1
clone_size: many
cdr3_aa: CSAVLSGANVLTF

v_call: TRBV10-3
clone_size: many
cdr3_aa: CAISDFLIRTATNEKLFF

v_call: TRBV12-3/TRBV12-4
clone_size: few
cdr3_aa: CASSTVWGQQETQYF

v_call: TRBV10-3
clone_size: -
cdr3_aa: CAISESNSLGGNQPQHF

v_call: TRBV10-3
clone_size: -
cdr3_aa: CAISELAGGHNNEQFF

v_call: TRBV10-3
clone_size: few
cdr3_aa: CAIRGLAGSGEQFF

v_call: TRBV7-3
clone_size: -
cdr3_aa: CASSPKGGLAPGETQYF

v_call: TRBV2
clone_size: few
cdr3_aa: CASSWTGGSTEAFF

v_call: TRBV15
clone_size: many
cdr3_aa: CATSREGATTDTQYF

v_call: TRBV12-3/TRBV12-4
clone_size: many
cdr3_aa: CASSPGISTNEKLFF

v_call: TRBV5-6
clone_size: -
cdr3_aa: CASSVPGTGTYNGQFF

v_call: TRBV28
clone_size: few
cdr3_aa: CASSFSDDEQYF

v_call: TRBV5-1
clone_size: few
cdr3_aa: CASSWEDRASYNEQFF

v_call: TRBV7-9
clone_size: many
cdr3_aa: CASSLDRATAEAFF

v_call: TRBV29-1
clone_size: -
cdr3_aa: CSVEDPWLAGRSSYNEQFF

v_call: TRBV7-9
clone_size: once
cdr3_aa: CASSLATSVISEQYF

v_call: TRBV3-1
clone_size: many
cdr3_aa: CASSQIGAPEQFF